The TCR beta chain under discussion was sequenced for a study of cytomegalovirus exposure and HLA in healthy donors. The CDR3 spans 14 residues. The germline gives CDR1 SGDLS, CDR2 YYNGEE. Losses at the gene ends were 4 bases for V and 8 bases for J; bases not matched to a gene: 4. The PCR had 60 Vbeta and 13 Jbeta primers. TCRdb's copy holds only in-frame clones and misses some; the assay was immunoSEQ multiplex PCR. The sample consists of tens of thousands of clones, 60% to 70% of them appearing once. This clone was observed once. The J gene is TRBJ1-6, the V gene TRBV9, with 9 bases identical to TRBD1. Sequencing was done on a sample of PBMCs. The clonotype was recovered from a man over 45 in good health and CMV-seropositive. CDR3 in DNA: TGTGCCAGCAGCACGGACAGGGGCGATTCACCCCTCCACTTT. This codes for CASSTDRGDSPLHF.